The entry below gives a single T cell receptor beta chain sequence along with its context. The data derive from a study of cytomegalovirus exposure and HLA in healthy donors. PCR was performed using 60 Vbeta and 13 Jbeta primers. TCRdb keeps only in-frame clones here, not all; method: immunoSEQ multiplex PCR. This table has about 110,000 clones, around 75% appearing once. Input material: PBMCs. The sequence was collected from a female donor in good health and CMV-seronegative.

The CDR3 is CASSRSGSPLGRLEQYF. The CDR3, as DNA: TGTGCCAGCAGCCGTAGCGGGAGTCCCCTCGGCCGATTGGAGCAGTACTTC. The chain employs TRBV7-9 and TRBJ2-7; 9 positions match TRBD2. The CDR3 is made up of 17 amino acids. The V segment lost 5 bases and the J segment 7 bases; nucleotides outside the gene matches: 18. The germline CDR1 and CDR2 sequences are SEHNR and FQNEAQ (reference sequence). The whole variable domain, remainder taken from reference TRBV7-9 and TRBJ2-7, is DTGVSQNPRHKITKRGQNVTFRCDPISEHNRLYWYRQTLGQGPEFLTYFQNEAQLEKSRLLSDRFSAERPKGSFSTLEIQRTEQGDSAMYLCASSRSGSPLGRLEQYFGPGTRLTVT.